Presented here are 12 T cell receptor beta chains from one specimen sequenced in a study of graft-versus-host responses after intestinal transplantation. No cognate antigen is known for these TCRs. The protocol was immunoSEQ multiplex PCR, while the TCRdb copy is restricted to in-frame clones and leaves out a portion. The table shows approximately 130,000 clones, with over 85% occurring only once. Sequences were derived from unstimulated CD4+ T cells sorted from spleen or lymph node cells, sampled before intestinal transplant. Receptors originate from a human donor who received an intestinal transplant.

V and J are TRBV20-1 and TRBJ2-7; the D gene is possibly TRBD2 (6 bases). Trimming stripped 3 bases from V and 4 bases from J, with 7 bases between. Germline-derived CDR1 and CDR2 are DFQATT and SNEGSKA (reference sequence). This CDR3 is built from 11 residues. In DNA, the CDR3 is TGCAGTGCTAGCGGGGGATACGAGCAGTACTTC. This sequence encodes CSASGGYEQYF.

Here the CDR3 DNA reads TGTGCCAGCAATATAGACCGGGGGAATTCACCCCTCCACTTT. Encoded protein: CASNIDRGNSPLHF. V usage is TRBV6-1 and J usage is TRBJ1-6; tentatively, D is TRBD1 (5 bases). The CDR3 totals 14 residues. Germline CDR1 and CDR2: MNHNS and SASEGT. The ends were cut back, 7 bases at V and 7 bases at J, with 14 bases in the middle.

Notes on this clone: A read error may produce the germline difference seen at one junction end. This chain uses TRBV10-3 with TRBJ2-7; a possible D gene is TRBD1 (6 bases). The germline gives CDR1 ENHRY, CDR2 SYGVKD. This CDR3 spans 12 amino acids. CDR3: CAINEDRYEQYF. For the CDR3, the DNA is TGTGCCATCAATGAGGACAGATACGAGCAGTACTTC.

V usage is TRBV6-5 and J usage is TRBJ1-2; possible D gene TRBD1, 5 bases. From germline, CDR1 is MNHEY and CDR2 SVGAGI. The V end was cut by 6 bases, the J end by 12 bases, with 17 bases between. The CDR3 spans 12 residues. CDR3 bases: TGTGCCAGCAGGCCAGGTGGGGGGGAACACACCTTC. This translates into CASRPGGGEHTF.

The chain's CDR3 is CASSIGDFTEAFF. The CDR3 DNA reads as TGTGCCAGTAGTATAGGGGACTTCACTGAAGCTTTCTTT. The chain recombines TRBV19 with TRBJ1-1; weak D call: TRBD1 (5 bases). V was pared by 1 base and J by 4 bases, with 7 bases between. This CDR3 spans 13 amino acids. The germline V gene encodes CDR1 LNHDA and CDR2 SQIVND (reference sequence).

This clone has a handful of counts. V usage is TRBV7-2 and J usage is TRBJ1-6, with D tentatively TRBD1 (5 bases). This CDR3 is 15 amino acids long. V was pared by 1 base and J by 8 bases, with 12 bases between. Germline CDR1 SGHTA, CDR2 FQGNSA. CDR3 residues: CASSLGQGMHSPLHF. CDR3 DNA: TGTGCCAGCAGCTTAGGGCAGGGAATGCATTCACCCCTCCACTTT.

The rearrangement uses TRBV6-1 and TRBJ2-5, with a tentative D call TRBD2 (5 bases). The CDR3 sequence is 17 residues long. CDR1 MNHNS and CDR2 SASEGT come from the germline V gene. Trimming took 0 bases from V and 2 from J, leaving 16 bases between them. The CDR3, as DNA: TGTGCCAGCAGTGAAGCGGAGGTCTTCTCAACTCAAGAGACCCAGTACTTC. Amino acids: CASSEAEVFSTQETQYF.

The rearrangement uses TRBV7-6 and TRBJ1-2; D might be TRBD1 (6 bases). V was pared by 8 bases and J by 4 bases, with 14 bases between. The CDR3 sequence is 13 residues long. Germline values: CDR1 SGHVS, CDR2 FNYEAQ. CDR3 in amino acids: CASVPGVPYGYTF. The CDR3 coding sequence is TGTGCCAGCGTCCCAGGGGTCCCCTATGGCTACACCTTC.

The V gene is TRBV9, the J gene TRBJ2-3; 9 bases agree with TRBD2. CDR1 is SGDLS, CDR2 YYNGEE, per germline. The CDR3 sequence is 15 residues long. Germline trimming cut 4 bases from V and 8 bases from J; bases unmatched to any gene: 11. The DNA for the CDR3 is TGTGCCAGCAGCCCCCCACTAGCGGGCCTCGGTACGCAGTATTTT. This encodes CASSPPLAGLGTQYF.

V is TRBV10-3 and J is TRBJ2-7; 10 nucleotides line up with TRBD2. Looked up from germline, CDR1 is ENHRY and CDR2 is SYGVKD. Trimming removed 9 bases from V and 4 bases from J; junction bases left unmatched: 3. This CDR3 is built from 12 residues. CDR3 protein: CAMGTSVYEQYF. The DNA of the CDR3 is TGTGCCATGGGGACTAGCGTTTACGAGCAGTACTTC.

The chain uses TRBV7-3 and TRBJ2-5; no clear D. The CDR3 is made up of 13 amino acids. Germline CDR1 SGHTA, CDR2 FQGTGA. V was pared by 2 bases and J by 5 bases, with 9 bases between. The CDR3 loop reads CASSLLMGETQYF. CDR3 bases: TGTGCCAGCAGCTTATTGATGGGGGAGACCCAGTACTTC.

This clone was detected once. The chain carries TRBV30 and TRBJ1-4; D is undetermined. CDR3 length: 12 amino acids. V was pared by 1 base and J by 7 bases, with 7 bases between. Looked up from germline, CDR1 is GTSNPN and CDR2 is SVGIG (reference sequence). The CDR3 nucleotides read TGTGCCTGGAGTGAGCTTAGTGAAAAACTGTTTTTT. It translates to CAWSELSEKLFF.